This T cell receptor (beta chain) derives from a study of early T cells in non-severe SARS-CoV-2 infection. Study as a whole: From unsorted whole blood, bulk RNA was sequenced, and the chains remained unpaired. Broader study findings: Anti-spike CD8 responses were favored by VDJdb matching, which missed private and CD4 specificities.

Researchers tagged individual cDNA molecules with unique molecular identifiers. TCRdb recomputed calls from the 5' RACE reads with MiXCR, one row per CDR3 protein. Here the sample spans some 71,000 distinct CDR3 sequences, 8.5% to 10% being singletons. The length of the CDR3 is 14 residues. The V gene lost 5 bases and the J gene lost 4 bases, with 13 bases spanning the gap. Germline V gene lookup returns CDR1 SGHVS and CDR2 FNYEAQ. With respect to this clonotype: Its matching antigen is unknown.

What was sequenced was whole blood. The sequence was obtained from an adult who was a healthcare worker with PCR-confirmed SARS-CoV-2 infection or an uninfected control (not recorded which). V gene TRBV7-6 combines with J gene TRBJ2-3, with D possibly matching TRBD2 (6 bases). The DNA for the CDR3 is TGTGCCAGCAGCCGTGGGAGGAGCGCAGATACGCAGTATTTT. Translated: CASSRGRSADTQYF.